This TCR beta chain was sequenced during a study of breast tumors, draining lymph nodes, adjacent tissues. Points from the study as a whole: Compared with lymph nodes, tumors were less diverse; compared with nontumor tissue, more.

The germline CDR1 and CDR2 sequences are DFQATT and SNEGSKA (reference sequence). V was cut by 3 bases and J by 7 bases, with 13 bases left in between. The length of the CDR3 is 14 residues. MiXCR was run by TCRdb on the multiplex PCR reads, yielding one entry per CDR3 protein. The repertoire holds around 130,000 distinct CDR3 sequences, with 15% to 20% as singletons. The lymph nodes were axillary draining lymph nodes from breast cancer patients. This clonotype was counted many times. Antigen: not known. Input material: axillary lymph node tissue. V and J are TRBV20-1 and TRBJ1-6; D not resolved. This TCR was sampled from a female donor with breast cancer. Some clones in this sample may be carry-over from other donors' samples. This chain's CDR3 is CSASPGRNNSPLHF. CDR3 coding DNA: TGCAGTGCTAGCCCCGGCAGGAACAATTCACCCCTCCACTTT.